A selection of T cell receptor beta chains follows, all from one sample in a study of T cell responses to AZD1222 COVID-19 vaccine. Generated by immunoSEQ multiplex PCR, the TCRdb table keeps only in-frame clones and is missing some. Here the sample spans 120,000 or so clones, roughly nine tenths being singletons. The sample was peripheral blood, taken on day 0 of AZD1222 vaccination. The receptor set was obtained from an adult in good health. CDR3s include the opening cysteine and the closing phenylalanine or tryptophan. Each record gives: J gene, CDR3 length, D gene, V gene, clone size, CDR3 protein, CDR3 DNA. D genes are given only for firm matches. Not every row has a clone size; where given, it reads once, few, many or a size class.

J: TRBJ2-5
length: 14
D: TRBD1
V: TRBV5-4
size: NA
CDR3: CASSSGQGFETQYF
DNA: TGTGCCAGCAGCAGTGGACAGGGGTTTGAGACCCAGTACTTC

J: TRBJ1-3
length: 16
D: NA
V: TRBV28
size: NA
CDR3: CASSFGRGDPGNTIYF
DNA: TGTGCCAGCAGTTTCGGTCGCGGTGATCCTGGAAACACCATATATTTT

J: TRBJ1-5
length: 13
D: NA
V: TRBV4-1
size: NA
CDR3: CASSQELDQPQHF
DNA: TGCGCCAGCAGCCAAGAATTGGATCAGCCCCAGCATTTT

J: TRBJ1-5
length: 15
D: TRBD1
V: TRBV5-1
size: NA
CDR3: CASSLGQGANQPQHF
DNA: TGCGCCAGCAGCTTGGGACAGGGGGCAAATCAGCCCCAGCATTTT

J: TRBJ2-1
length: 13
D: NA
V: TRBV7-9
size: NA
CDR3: CASRWGVSSEQFF
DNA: TGTGCCAGCAGGTGGGGGGTAAGCAGTGAGCAGTTCTTC

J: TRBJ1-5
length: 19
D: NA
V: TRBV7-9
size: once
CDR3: CASSLGSVRGSAVGQPQHF
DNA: TGTGCCAGCAGCTTAGGGTCAGTACGGGGGAGCGCAGTAGGGCAGCCCCAGCATTTT

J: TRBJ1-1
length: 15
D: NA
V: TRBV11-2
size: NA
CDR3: CASSSLKRSDTEAFF
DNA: TGTGCCAGCAGCTCCTTGAAGCGGTCGGACACTGAAGCTTTCTTT

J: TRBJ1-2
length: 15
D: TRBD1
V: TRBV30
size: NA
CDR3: CAWTTGQGPYYGYTF
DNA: TGTGCCTGGACTACCGGACAGGGGCCTTACTATGGCTACACCTTC

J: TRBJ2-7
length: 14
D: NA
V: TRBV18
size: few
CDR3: CASSPSGGSYEQYF
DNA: TGTGCCAGCTCACCATCCGGGGGCTCCTACGAGCAGTACTTC

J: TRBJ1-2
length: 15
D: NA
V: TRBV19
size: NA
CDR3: CASRALDSSNYGYTF
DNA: TGTGCCAGTCGGGCTCTGGACAGTTCTAACTATGGCTACACCTTC

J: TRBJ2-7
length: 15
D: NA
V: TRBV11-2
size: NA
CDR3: CASSSRDWDPYEQYF
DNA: TGTGCCAGCAGCTCCCGGGACTGGGACCCCTACGAGCAGTACTTC

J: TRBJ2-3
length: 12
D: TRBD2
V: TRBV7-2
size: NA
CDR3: CASSYSSGAQYF
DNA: TGTGCCAGCAGCTACTCTAGCGGGGCGCAGTATTTT

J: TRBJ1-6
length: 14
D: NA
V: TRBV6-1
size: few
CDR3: CASSDRGENSPLHF
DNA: TGTGCCAGCAGTGACAGGGGCGAAAATTCACCCCTCCACTTT

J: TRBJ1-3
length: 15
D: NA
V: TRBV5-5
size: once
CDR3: CASSLVTVSGNTIYF
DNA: TGTGCCAGCAGCTTGGTGACAGTCTCTGGAAACACCATATATTTT

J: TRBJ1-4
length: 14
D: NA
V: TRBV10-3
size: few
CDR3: CAISDGGHREKLFF
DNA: TGTGCCATCAGTGATGGGGGACATCGTGAAAAACTGTTTTTT

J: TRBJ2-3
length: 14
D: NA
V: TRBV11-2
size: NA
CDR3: CASSLETPQDTQYF
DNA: TGTGCCAGCAGCTTAGAGACTCCTCAAGATACGCAGTATTTT

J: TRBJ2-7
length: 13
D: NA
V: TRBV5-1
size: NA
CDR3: CASSLGQFYEQYF
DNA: TGCGCCAGCAGCTTGGGACAATTTTACGAGCAGTACTTC

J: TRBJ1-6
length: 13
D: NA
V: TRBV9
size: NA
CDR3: CASSAGSGSPLHF
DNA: TGTGCCAGCAGCGCTGGATCGGGATCACCCCTCCACTTT

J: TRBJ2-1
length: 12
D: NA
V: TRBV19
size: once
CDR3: CATSGQLNEQFF
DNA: TGTGCTACCTCGGGGCAGCTCAATGAGCAGTTCTTC

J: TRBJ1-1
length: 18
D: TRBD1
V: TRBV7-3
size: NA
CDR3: CASTPFMSMAGGNTEAFF
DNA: TGTGCCAGCACCCCCTTTATGTCGATGGCAGGGGGAAACACTGAAGCTTTCTTT

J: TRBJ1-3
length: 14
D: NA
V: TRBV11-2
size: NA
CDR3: CASSYWGSGNTIYF
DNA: TGTGCCAGCAGCTACTGGGGCTCTGGAAACACCATATATTTT

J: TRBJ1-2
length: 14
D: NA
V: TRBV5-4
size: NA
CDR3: CASSGGRSNYGYTF
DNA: TGTGCCAGCAGCGGGGGACGTTCTAACTATGGCTACACCTTC

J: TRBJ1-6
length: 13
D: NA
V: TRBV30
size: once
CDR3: CAWTGGPNSPLHF
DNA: TGTGCCTGGACTGGAGGGCCCAATTCACCCCTCCACTTT

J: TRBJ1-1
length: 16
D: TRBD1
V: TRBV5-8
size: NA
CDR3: CASRLGADRGGTEAFF
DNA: TGTGCCAGCAGGTTGGGGGCGGACAGGGGAGGGACTGAAGCTTTCTTT

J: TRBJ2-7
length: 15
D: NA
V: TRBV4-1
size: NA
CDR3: CASSRGQGPHYEQYF
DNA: TGCGCCAGCAGCCGTGGGCAGGGACCCCACTACGAGCAGTACTTC

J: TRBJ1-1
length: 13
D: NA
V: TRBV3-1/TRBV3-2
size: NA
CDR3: CASSQVRRGEAFF
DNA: TGTGCCAGCAGCCAAGTGAGAAGGGGTGAAGCTTTCTTT

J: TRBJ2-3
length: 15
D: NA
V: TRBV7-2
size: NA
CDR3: CASSLDWRSTDTQYF
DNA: TGTGCCAGCAGCTTAGACTGGCGATCCACAGATACGCAGTATTTT

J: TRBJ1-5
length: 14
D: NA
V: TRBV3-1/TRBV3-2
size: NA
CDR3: CASSPSLINQPQHF
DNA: TGTGCCAGCAGCCCATCCCTTATTAATCAGCCCCAGCATTTT

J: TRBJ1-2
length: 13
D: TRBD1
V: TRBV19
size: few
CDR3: CASRRTGRYGYTF
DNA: TGTGCCAGTAGACGGACAGGGAGGTATGGCTACACCTTC

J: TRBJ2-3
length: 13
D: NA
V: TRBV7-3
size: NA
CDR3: CASSAPNTDTQYF
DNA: TGTGCCAGCAGCGCCCCTAACACAGATACGCAGTATTTT

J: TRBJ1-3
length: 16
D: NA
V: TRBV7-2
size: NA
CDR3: CASSFGDGISGNTIYF
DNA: TGTGCCAGCAGCTTCGGGGACGGCATCTCTGGAAACACCATATATTTT

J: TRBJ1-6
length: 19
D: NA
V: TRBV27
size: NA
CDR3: CASSLRQDLLSSYNSPLHF
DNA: TGTGCCAGCAGTCTTCGACAGGACCTCCTCAGCTCCTATAATTCACCCCTCCACTTT

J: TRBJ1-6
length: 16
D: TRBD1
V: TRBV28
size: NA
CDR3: CASSPRQGRANSPLHF
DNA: TGTGCCAGCAGTCCGAGACAGGGCCGAGCTAATTCACCCCTCCACTTT

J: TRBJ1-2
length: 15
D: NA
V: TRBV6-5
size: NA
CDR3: CASSYSLGGTEGYTF
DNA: TGTGCCAGCAGTTACTCCCTGGGGGGCACAGAGGGCTACACCTTC

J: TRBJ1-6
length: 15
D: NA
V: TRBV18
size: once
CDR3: CASSPRAGVASPLHF
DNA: TGTGCCAGCTCACCACGGGCAGGGGTTGCTTCACCCCTCCACTTT

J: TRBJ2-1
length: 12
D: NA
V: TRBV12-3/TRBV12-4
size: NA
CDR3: CASSGTPNEQFF
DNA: TGTGCCAGCAGCGGGACACCAAATGAGCAGTTCTTC

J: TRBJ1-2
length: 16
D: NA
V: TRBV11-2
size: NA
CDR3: CASSLPGTLTHYGYTF
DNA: TGTGCCAGCAGCCTTCCCGGGACATTAACGCACTATGGCTACACCTTC

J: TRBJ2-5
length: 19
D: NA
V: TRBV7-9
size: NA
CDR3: CASSLERLRRGQAGETQYF
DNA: TGTGCCAGCAGCTTAGAACGCCTGCGGCGTGGACAGGCGGGGGAGACCCAGTACTTC

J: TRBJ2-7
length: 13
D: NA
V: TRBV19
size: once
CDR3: CASSSSRVGEQYF
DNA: TGTGCCAGTAGTAGCTCAAGGGTAGGAGAGCAGTACTTC

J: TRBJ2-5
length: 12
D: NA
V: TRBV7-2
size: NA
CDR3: CASSLVKETQYF
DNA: TGTGCCAGCAGCTTAGTAAAGGAGACCCAGTACTTC

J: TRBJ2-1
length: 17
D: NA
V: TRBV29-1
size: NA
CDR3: CSVERVRPRSSYNEQFF
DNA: TGCAGCGTTGAGCGGGTACGGCCAAGGAGCTCCTACAATGAGCAGTTCTTC

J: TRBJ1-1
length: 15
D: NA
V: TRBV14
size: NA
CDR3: CASSQVGWRPSEAFF
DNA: TGTGCCAGCAGCCAAGTAGGCTGGCGACCTTCTGAAGCTTTCTTT

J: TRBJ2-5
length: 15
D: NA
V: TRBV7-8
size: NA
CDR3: CASSRGGSRAETQYF
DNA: TGTGCCAGCAGCAGAGGGGGTAGCAGGGCAGAGACCCAGTACTTC

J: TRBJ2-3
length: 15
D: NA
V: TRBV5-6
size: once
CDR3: CASSLGGTVGNTQYF
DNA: TGTGCCAGCAGCTTGGGAGGGACTGTGGGTAATACGCAGTATTTT

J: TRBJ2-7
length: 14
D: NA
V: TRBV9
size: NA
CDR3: CASSVEPGTYEQYF
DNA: TGTGCCAGCAGCGTAGAACCGGGGACCTACGAGCAGTACTTC

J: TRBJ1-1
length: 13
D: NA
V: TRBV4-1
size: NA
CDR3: CASSQEENTEAFF
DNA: TGCGCCAGCAGCCAAGAAGAGAACACTGAAGCTTTCTTT

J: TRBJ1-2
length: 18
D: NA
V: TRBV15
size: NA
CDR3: CATSRDAGRHESYYGYTF
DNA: TGTGCCACCAGCAGAGATGCTGGCCGGCACGAAAGTTACTATGGCTACACCTTC

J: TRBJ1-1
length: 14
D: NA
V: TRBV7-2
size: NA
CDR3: CASSPRTENTEAFF
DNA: TGTGCCAGCAGCCCAAGGACAGAAAACACTGAAGCTTTCTTT

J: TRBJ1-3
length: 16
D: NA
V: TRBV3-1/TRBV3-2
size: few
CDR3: CASSPAQGYPGNTIYF
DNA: TGTGCCAGCAGCCCTGCGCAGGGGTATCCTGGAAACACCATATATTTT

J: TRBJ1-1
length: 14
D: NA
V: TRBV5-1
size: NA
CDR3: CASSVTGFNTEAFF
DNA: TGCGCCAGCAGCGTCACAGGATTTAACACTGAAGCTTTCTTT

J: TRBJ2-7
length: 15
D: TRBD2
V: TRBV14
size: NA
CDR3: CASSHRAGGVSEQYF
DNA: TGTGCCAGCAGCCACCGAGCGGGGGGCGTCTCCGAGCAGTACTTC

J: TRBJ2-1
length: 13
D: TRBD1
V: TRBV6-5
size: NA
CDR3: CASSSDRDNEQFF
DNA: TGTGCCAGCAGTTCGGACAGGGACAATGAGCAGTTCTTC

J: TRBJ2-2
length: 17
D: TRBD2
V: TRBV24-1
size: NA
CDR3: CATSDPLGGGNTGELFF
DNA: TGTGCCACCAGTGACCCTCTCGGGGGGGGGAACACCGGGGAGCTGTTTTTT

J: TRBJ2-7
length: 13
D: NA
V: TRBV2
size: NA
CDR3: CASSPPATYEQYF
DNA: TGTGCCAGCAGTCCCCCAGCTACCTACGAGCAGTACTTC